This is a list of T cell receptor beta chains from one sample in a study of a mutant IDH1 vaccine in newly diagnosed glioma. The antigens these receptors bind are not known. Repertoires were generated with immunoSEQ multiplex PCR, while TCRdb's copy carries only in-frame clones and drops some. The profile shows about 32,000 clones, roughly 78% of them singletons. The material was PBMCs, obtained from a glioma patient whose treatment included an IDH1 peptide vaccine. The origin of the receptors is a young man with glioma. CDR3s include the opening cysteine and the closing phenylalanine or tryptophan. D genes are given only for firm matches. Size is omitted from some rows. Given values are once, few, many or a class for expanded clones.

J | D | V | length | size | DNA | CDR3
TRBJ1-2 | . | TRBV2 | 13 | . | TGTGCCAGCAGTGAAGCGCAGACGTATGGCTACACCTTC | CASSEAQTYGYTF
TRBJ1-2 | TRBD1 | TRBV30 | 14 | few | TGTGCCTGGAGTGGACAGGGGGCTATCTATGGCTACACCTTC | CAWSGQGAIYGYTF
TRBJ2-3 | . | TRBV7-2 | 19 | . | TGTGCCAGCAGCCCCACTCTTAGGGGTGTCGGCTATGACACAGATACGCAGTATTTT | CASSPTLRGVGYDTDTQYF
TRBJ1-2 | . | TRBV29-1 | 12 | . | TGCAGCGTTGCAGGGCCTAGCTATGGCTACACCTTC | CSVAGPSYGYTF
TRBJ2-1 | . | TRBV15 | 13 | medium-sized | TGTGCCACCAGCAGCTACCCGGAGAATGAGCAGTTCTTC | CATSSYPENEQFF
TRBJ2-1 | . | TRBV6-6 | 14 | . | TGTGCCAGCAGTTATTCTAGGATCTACAATGAGCAGTTCTTC | CASSYSRIYNEQFF
TRBJ1-6 | . | TRBV10-3 | 15 | . | TGTGCCATCAGTGGAGACAGTTTCTATAATTCACCCCTCCACTTT | CAISGDSFYNSPLHF
TRBJ2-5 | . | TRBV2 | 14 | . | TGTGCCAGCAGTGAAGCGAACAGTCAAGAGACCCAGTACTTC | CASSEANSQETQYF
TRBJ1-5 | TRBD1 | TRBV7-6 | 18 | . | TGTGCCAGCAGCTTAGCCCCCTCGGGACAGGGTAGCAATCAGCCCCAGCATTTT | CASSLAPSGQGSNQPQHF
TRBJ2-7 | . | TRBV2 | 11 | . | TGTGCCAGCATGGGTTCAGGGGAGCAGTACTTC | CASMGSGEQYF
TRBJ1-6 | . | TRBV6-5 | 15 | . | TGTGCCAGCAGCCGGGAGGGGGGATATAATTCACCCCTCCACTTT | CASSREGGYNSPLHF
TRBJ1-1 | . | TRBV4-1 | 15 | . | TGCGCCAGCAGCCAAGAGATCTCCTACGGCACTGAAGCTTTCTTT | CASSQEISYGTEAFF
TRBJ2-2 | TRBD2 | TRBV7-8 | 14 | . | TGTGCCAGCAGCCCGCGGGGGGCGACCGGGGAGCTGTTTTTT | CASSPRGATGELFF
TRBJ2-7 | . | TRBV5-4 | 14 | few | TGTGCCAGCAGCTTTGGCGGGGGCGAGGCCGAGCAGTACTTC | CASSFGGGEAEQYF
TRBJ1-2 | . | TRBV11-2 | 14 | . | TGTGCCAGCAGCCTCGGACTGGTGGATTATGGCTACACCTTC | CASSLGLVDYGYTF
TRBJ2-2 | . | TRBV27 | 14 | . | TGTGCCAGCAGTTCCCCACGGAACACCGGGGAGCTGTTTTTT | CASSSPRNTGELFF
TRBJ1-2 | . | TRBV2 | 12 | few | TGTGCCAGCAGTGTACAGAACTATGGCTACACCTTC | CASSVQNYGYTF
TRBJ1-2 | . | TRBV30 | 13 | . | TGTGCCTGGAGTGTGAAGGGATCGAATGGCTACACCTTC | CAWSVKGSNGYTF
TRBJ2-7 | . | TRBV10-3 | 15 | . | TGTGCCATCAGTGAGTCGATGCAGTCGTACTACGAGCAGTACTTC | CAISESMQSYYEQYF
TRBJ1-2 | TRBD1 | TRBV9 | 15 | . | TGTGCCAGCAGCGCCCAGACAGGGGCAAGGAGTGGCTACACCTTC | CASSAQTGARSGYTF
TRBJ1-2 | . | TRBV25-1 | 10 | few | TGTGCCAGCTCCTCTTATGGCTACACCTTC | CASSSYGYTF
TRBJ2-2 | . | TRBV27 | 16 | once | TGTGCCAGCAGTTTATTCCCGGGGGCGAACACCGGGGAGCTGTTTTTT | CASSLFPGANTGELFF
TRBJ1-4 | . | TRBV9 | 16 | . | TGTGCCAGCAGCGTAGCTGCGGGTCGGGCTAATGAAAAACTGTTTTTT | CASSVAAGRANEKLFF
TRBJ2-7 | . | TRBV5-4 | 11 | few | TGTGCCAGCAGCAATGGTCTCACTAGGACCTTC | CASSNGLTRTF
TRBJ2-1 | TRBD2 | TRBV4-1 | 14 | . | TGCGCCAGCAAGGTAGCGGGAGCCTACAATGAGCAGTTCTTC | CASKVAGAYNEQFF
TRBJ2-4 | TRBD1 | TRBV4-2 | 17 | . | TGTGCCAGCAGCCAAGACCGGACAGGGGTGGGCAAAAACATTCAGTACTTC | CASSQDRTGVGKNIQYF
TRBJ2-5 | . | TRBV21-1 | 14 | . | TGTGCCAGCACCCACAGGGGATTAGAAGAGACCCAGTACTTC | CASTHRGLEETQYF
TRBJ1-1 | . | TRBV30 | 12 | . | TGTGCCTGGATTTATGACAACACTGAAGCTTTCTTT | CAWIYDNTEAFF
TRBJ2-4 | . | TRBV6-6 | 12 | . | TGTGCCAGCAGCCCCCGTGAGGGAATTCAGTACTTC | CASSPREGIQYF
TRBJ2-7 | TRBD2 | TRBV18 | 16 | . | TGTGCCAGCTCACCAGTGTTTGCGGGGGTGACCTACGAGCAGTACTTC | CASSPVFAGVTYEQYF
TRBJ2-1 | TRBD1 | TRBV5-1 | 15 | . | TGCGCCAGCAGCTTCGACAGGGCCAACTACAATGAGCAGTTCTTC | CASSFDRANYNEQFF
TRBJ2-3 | . | TRBV7-9 | 13 | . | TGTGCCAGCAGCCCCCCAGGGACAGATACGCAGTATTTT | CASSPPGTDTQYF